These T cell receptor beta chains were read from a single sample in a study of CD8 T cells in ankylosing spondylitis. TCRdb reanalysed the 5' RACE reads using MiXCR and keeps one entry per CDR3 protein. Of more than 500,000 distinct CDR3 sequences listed, less than 6% are singletons. The sequenced material came from blood, either unsorted or a sorted T cell fraction (not recorded which). The source of these receptors is a male donor with ankylosing spondylitis. CDR3s include the opening cysteine and the closing phenylalanine or tryptophan. Each record gives: J gene, D gene, V gene, clone size, CDR3 DNA, CDR3 protein. The D gene is left open where the match is weak. The listing skips clone size in some rows; elsewhere it reads once, few, many or a size class.

TRBJ2-3 | NA | TRBV6-2/TRBV6-3 | many | TGTGCCAGCAGGCAGTTAAGGAATACGCAGTATTTT | CASRQLRNTQYF
TRBJ1-2 | TRBD1 | TRBV10-3 | many | TGTGCCATCAGTGAGTCGATGCCCCAGGGGGCCCATTATGGCTACACCTTC | CAISESMPQGAHYGYTF
TRBJ2-1 | NA | TRBV11-3 | few | TGTGCCAGCAGCCTAGACTGGGACAATGAGCAGTTCTTC | CASSLDWDNEQFF
TRBJ2-1 | TRBD2 | TRBV20-1 | NA | TGCAGTGCGCCGACATGGCGAGCGGGGGACTCCTACAATGAGCAGTTCTTC | CSAPTWRAGDSYNEQFF
TRBJ2-2 | TRBD2 | TRBV20-1 | many | TGCAGTGCCCACGCTAGCGGGGGCCAGGCGAGGGAGCTGTTTTTT | CSAHASGGQARELFF
TRBJ1-1 | NA | TRBV12-3/TRBV12-4 | NA | TGTGCCAGCAGTCCTGCCAGGAGGGGTAATACTGAAGCTTTCTTT | CASSPARRGNTEAFF
TRBJ1-1 | NA | TRBV3-1 | many | TGTGCCAGCAGCCTCGCCAGGGTGAACACTGAAGCTTTCTTT | CASSLARVNTEAFF
TRBJ2-3 | TRBD2 | TRBV5-1 | NA | TGCGCCAGCAGTCGGGGGACTAGCGTCTTCACAGATACGCAGTATTTT | CASSRGTSVFTDTQYF
TRBJ1-1 | NA | TRBV6-1 | many | TGTGCCAGCAGCCGCGGGGGTGGGAACACTGAAGCTTTCTTT | CASSRGGGNTEAFF
TRBJ2-5 | TRBD2 | TRBV5-1 | many | TGCGCCAGCAGCGTAGCCGGGGGGGGACAAGAGACCCAGTACTTC | CASSVAGGGQETQYF
TRBJ1-1 | NA | TRBV20-1 | many | TGCAGTGCAAACAGGCGGAACACTGAAGCTTTCTTT | CSANRRNTEAFF
TRBJ2-3 | TRBD1 | TRBV11-2 | many | TGTGCCAGCAGTCGGCAACCGGGACAGGGCGGGAATACGCAGTATTTT | CASSRQPGQGGNTQYF
TRBJ2-3 | NA | TRBV29-1 | many | TGCAGCGCCTCCGGGACTTTCAGGGCTCTCACAGATACGCAGTATTTT | CSASGTFRALTDTQYF
TRBJ1-5 | TRBD1 | TRBV7-2 | many | TGTGCCAGCAGCTCGACAGGGTCCAGGCAGCCCCAGCATTTT | CASSSTGSRQPQHF
TRBJ2-1 | TRBD2 | TRBV4-3 | few | TGCGCCAGCAGCCGCCGACTAGCGGGCGCCCCGGGAGGTGACAATGAGCAGTTCTTC | CASSRRLAGAPGGDNEQFF
TRBJ2-2 | NA | TRBV21-1 | NA | TGTGCCAGCAGCACACAGCGGAAAAACACCGGGGAGCTGTTTTTT | CASSTQRKNTGELFF
TRBJ2-3 | TRBD2 | TRBV20-1 | NA | TGCAGTGCTTCTTTCGGACTAGCGGGCACAGATACGCAGTATTTT | CSASFGLAGTDTQYF
TRBJ1-2 | NA | TRBV6-1 | many | TGTGCCAGCAGTCGCTGGGAGTCTACGGATGGCTACACCTTC | CASSRWESTDGYTF
TRBJ1-2 | TRBD1 | TRBV6-5 | many | TGTGCCAGCAGTTACATACGAACAGGGGGAAGTTATGGCTACACCTTC | CASSYIRTGGSYGYTF
TRBJ2-6 | TRBD1 | TRBV11-2 | many | TGTGCCAGCAGCTCGCTGGGACAGGGGAGGCCTGGGGCCAACGTCCTGACTTTC | CASSSLGQGRPGANVLTF
TRBJ2-5 | NA | TRBV11-2 | few | TGTGCCAGCATGGGAGGGGGAGAGACCCAGTACTTC | CASMGGGETQYF
TRBJ2-1 | TRBD1 | TRBV7-8 | NA | TGTGCCAGCGAAAACAGGGGCTCCTACAATGAGCAGTTCTTC | CASENRGSYNEQFF
TRBJ2-2 | NA | TRBV11-2 | many | TGTGCCAGCTGCGTTACGAACACCGGGGAGCTGTTTTTT | CASCVTNTGELFF
TRBJ2-2 | TRBD2 | TRBV20-1 | many | TGCAGTGCTAGAGTACTAGCGGGACCCGAGGGGGGGGTGTTTTTT | CSARVLAGPEGGVFF